This T cell receptor (beta chain) was documented in a study of early T cells in non-severe SARS-CoV-2 infection. Study context: From unsorted whole blood, bulk RNA was sequenced, and the chains remained unpaired.

With 5 bases clipped from V and 7 bases from J, the junction kept 3 bases outside the gene matches. Germline lookup yields CDR1 SQVTM and CDR2 ANQGSEA. The CDR3 runs 13 residues. This clonotype has a count of ten or more. Its antigen is still unknown. Regarding the study as a whole: Private and CD4 specificities were missed by VDJdb matching, skewed to anti-spike CD8.

Attachment of unique molecular identifiers was made to individual cDNA molecules. Via MiXCR, TCRdb re-called the 5' RACE reads, giving one row per CDR3 protein. The top ten clones hold under 15% of a sample with 50,000 to 80,000 distinct CDR3 sequences, 7% to 10% of them seen once. Sequences were derived from whole blood, sampled at baseline. The rearrangement joins TRBV29-1 to TRBJ2-1; the match to TRBD2 covers 12 bases. This clonotype originated in an adult who was a healthcare worker with PCR-confirmed SARS-CoV-2 infection or an uninfected control (not recorded which). CDR3 protein: CSVFGLAGNEQFF. DNA for the CDR3: TGCAGCGTTTTCGGACTAGCGGGGAATGAGCAGTTCTTC.